The clone carrying this T cell receptor beta chain was seen only a few times. Antigen: not known. This sample was taken from a study of CD8+ T cells in alopecia areata. Study conclusions and caveats: Tofacitinib significantly brought down scalp clonality and expanded CD8+ clones among top 100.

RNA extraction was followed by reverse transcription into cDNA, which acted as the sequencing template. TCRdb keeps only in-frame clones here, not all; method: immunoSEQ multiplex PCR. The data hold a few hundred thousand clones, with around two fifths observed a single time. Trimming pared 7 bases from V and 5 bases from J, leaving 9 bases between. The germline CDR1 and CDR2 sequences are LNHDA and SQIVND (reference sequence). This CDR3 has 12 amino acids. Treatment given: oral pan-JAK inhibitor, 5-10 mg twice daily. Cell sorting was applied to PBMCs, and CD4+ and CD8+ T cells were collected. This chain joins TRBV19 and TRBJ1-5; D uncertain. This sequence was found in a human donor with alopecia areata. Sequencing was performed on CD4+ T cells sorted from blood, taken between weeks 30 and 35, from a patient treated with tofacitinib. The CDR3 region is CASNLGYQPQHF. The CDR3 DNA follows: TGTGCCAGTAACCTTGGGTATCAGCCCCAGCATTTT.